The following is a T cell receptor (beta chain) sequence with its context. The antigen is not known. There are 14 residues in the CDR3. The germline gives CDR1 SGHDT, CDR2 YYEEEE. The V and J ends lost 5 bases and 3 bases, in that order; junction bases with no gene match: 5. This entry is derived from a study of cytomegalovirus exposure and HLA in healthy donors. Study findings and constraints: The sole available immune exposure information was CMV serostatus. A reported reduction in N-insertions relative to the roughly 670-donor mean was seen in an Asian-associated ancestry cluster in a later analysis. Later, TCR association rates were found to vary by HLA locus, highest for DRB1 and lowest for HLA-C. Researchers counted roughly 150 TCR beta chains as cytomegalovirus-associated.

60 Vbeta and 13 Jbeta primers were used in PCR. Using immunoSEQ multiplex PCR, the repertoire was profiled, and TCRdb retains in-frame clones only, with some absent. The data show about 65,000 clones, 60% to 65% seen once. This rearrangement joins TRBV5-6 to TRBJ2-7; 10 bases are a match to TRBD2. This receptor was identified in a man aged 30 to 39 in good health and CMV-seronegative. What was sequenced was PBMCs. CDR3 region: CASSQAGGHYEQYF. DNA for the CDR3: TGTGCCAGCAGTCAAGCGGGGGGGCACTACGAGCAGTACTTC. Using reference TRBV5-6 and TRBJ2-7 for the parts outside the CDR3, the full variable domain is DAGVTQSPTHLIKTRGQQVTLRCSPKSGHDTVSWYQQALGQGPQFIFQYYEEEERQRGNFPDRFSGHQFPNYSSELNVNALLLGDSALYLCASSQAGGHYEQYFGPGTRLTVT.